The TCR beta chain under discussion was sequenced for a study of cytomegalovirus exposure and HLA in healthy donors (dated by TCRdb to 2016 to 2017). About the study as a whole: According to an earlier analysis of several hundred of the donors, some 180 million T cells yielded over 100 million unique TCR beta sequences and about 300 Gb of sequence data. Donor age, sex, ethnicity and CMV serostatus were collected together with the repertoire data. In a later analysis, previously published TCR beta repertoires from 550 to 700 donors were re-analyzed and high-resolution HLA genotyping was added so that TCR occurrence patterns could be studied. To predict cytomegalovirus infection status, the study brought together high-throughput TCR immunosequencing, statistical association of individual TCRs with disease status, and machine learning. About 300 gigabases of sequencing data and approximately 93 million unique TCR sequences were included in an early release covering about 700 HLA-typed donors. Using immunosequencing, the study profiled T cell repertoires from roughly 650 subjects and related those repertoires to cytomegalovirus serostatus. Typing coverage varied by locus: roughly 629-630 donors for A, B, C, DRB1 and DQB1; some 520 for DQA1; more than 600 for DPA1; roughly 450 for DPB1. An earlier analysis of roughly 600 of the donors used high-throughput TCR beta sequencing to judge whether each TCR beta V gene segment behaved as functional or pseudogenic. Every discovery cohort repertoire had been produced on one sequencing platform. The study was designed to test whether signatures of past pathogen exposure could be identified by cataloging public T cell receptors. Of the 300 to 500 genotyped donors, more than 75% were placed in the genetic ancestry cluster associated with self-reported Caucasian donors. A later genetic analysis used genome-wide SNP genotypes for about 65% of the roughly 700 donors, treating that subset as a discovery cohort. Across some 400 genotyped donors of the cohort, an average of roughly 200,000 unique TCR beta nucleotide sequences per donor were sequenced, and approximately 17% of those sequences were non-productive. In addition to the first cohort of several hundred subjects, a separate validation cohort of approximately 110 different subjects was used. Rather than using new phenotypic data, the later analysis identified candidate immune exposures from TCR beta sequences and from how often those sequences occurred across donors. Both class I and class II loci were covered by HLA typing, at four-digit resolution. A handful of DR-DQ haplotypes were handled as single units for association and clustering because linkage in the cohort was strong. The study at large found these results: Sequencing depth was assumed to be roughly uniform across donors in the presence/absence analyses, though that assumption may not hold. Compared with equally common non-associated chains, HLA-associated TCR beta chains in a later analysis were more clonally expanded and had lower generation probabilities. A total of roughly 160 TCR beta chains were listed by the study as associated with cytomegalovirus. It was suggested by the authors that the approach could potentially be generalized to other disease states and immunological phenotypes. A later analysis found that most CMV-associated TCR beta chains appeared HLA-restricted, with HLA associations seemingly driven largely by CMV exposure. Because HLA typing was missing for some donors at each locus, association tests included only the typed subset. Cytomegalovirus status was reported to be diagnosed by the classifier with high specificity and sensitivity in both the original and validation cohorts. Linkage disequilibrium might explain the correlated functional status among segregating V segments, but an unknown experimental factor could not be ruled out. A cluster of highly shared sequence variants was judged likely to represent a technical artifact of the sequencing pipeline. According to a later analysis, TCR association rates differed among HLA loci, with DRB1 alleles showing the most associated TCRs and HLA-C alleles showing the fewest. In vitro tests confirmed that a few of the cytomegalovirus-associated TCR beta chains recognize cytomegalovirus antigens. In a later genetic analysis, fewer N-insertions in productive TCRs were reported among donors in an Asian-associated ancestry cluster than the roughly 700-donor mean. An earlier analysis of roughly 570 of the donors showed that most TCR beta V segments appeared in productive rearrangements either about 87% or about 30% of the time, which broadly matched IMGT annotations. In this cohort, only TCR beta chains were sequenced, and detectable features were limited by the absence of alpha or paired-chain data. An association between a missense DCLRE1C variant and V-gene and J-gene trimming of TCR beta chains was found in a later genetic analysis and replicated in an independent cohort. Strong co-occurrence of HLA alleles, especially DR and DQ, made assigning TCR associations to individual alleles difficult. Across donors, most TCR sequences were observed very rarely, whereas some public TCRs were present in many individuals. Some IMGT-functional V segments, including TRBV6-2 and TRBV6-3, could not be told apart with the 87-base-pair reads, so those segments were excluded. The earlier analysis of approximately 540 of the donors excluded approximately 17 rarely observed V segments, including chromosome 9 orphons, because counts were too low. A later analysis reported that several top co-occurrence clusters appeared linked to parvovirus B19, influenza, CMV and Epstein-Barr virus. CMV serostatus was the only immune exposure information available for the cohort. Specific HLA alleles were associated with more than 15,000 TCR beta sequences at a false discovery rate of 0.05 in a later analysis. A further reported finding was that TCR beta sequences accurately predicted the HLA-A and HLA-B alleles for most subjects in the first cohort.

Library method: the immunoSEQ multiplex PCR assay. For the multiplex PCR, a mixture combining 60 forward primers for TCR Vbeta segments and 13 reverse primers for TCR Jbeta segments was used. The CDR3 region of rearranged TCR beta genes was amplified from genomic DNA by a multiplex PCR assay. On the Illumina HiSeq System, the amplified TCR beta libraries were sequenced as 87-base-pair reads. The source study handled its data this way. A later analysis counted about 80 million unique TCR beta chains across the 650 to 700 repertoires, and 9.5 million to 11 million of these chains were shared by at least two donors. To remove PCR and sequencing errors, raw reads were error-corrected and collapsed into unique sequences using a nearest-neighbor algorithm that merged closely related sequences. V, D and J gene segments were assigned by aligning CDR3 sequences to IMGT reference sequences. For a sequence to be retained, a match of at least six nucleotides was required to both a V gene segment and a J gene segment. A rearrangement was called productive if the CDR3 had no stop codons and remained in frame with V and J, and every other rearrangement was called non-productive. Following IMGT convention, CDR3 was defined as the stretch from the second conserved V-encoded cysteine to the conserved J-encoded phenylalanine. The earlier analysis of roughly 590 of the donors excluded sequences that lacked an unambiguous match to a single V gene segment. In an earlier analysis of approximately 550 of the donors, V segments were called functional above 56.7% productive rearrangements and were called segregating when the between-donor standard deviation exceeded 5%. A statistical classification framework was developed to diagnose cytomegalovirus status using the catalog of TCR beta chain sequences. In a later analysis, TCR nucleotide sequences were compared against IMGT/GENE-DB human TR gene sequences so that V and J genes could be assigned. The TCRdist pipeline was used in a later analysis to assign CDR3 sequences and most-parsimonious VDJ recombination scenarios. In a later analysis, each TCR beta chain was defined by its CDR3 amino acid sequence together with its V-gene family, and reads without a unique V-gene family were excluded. To address suspected cross-contamination and a sequencing artifact, a later analysis removed some 620 highly shared, low-generation-probability nucleotide sequences. A later analysis calculated a clonal expansion index for each public chain from normalized within-repertoire ranks of inferred template counts. In a later analysis, generation probabilities were computed using a VDJ recombination model fitted to out-of-frame rearrangements, and the results were checked against IGoR. A later analysis scored TCR-TCR, TCR-HLA and TCR-CMV co-occurrence with hypergeometric tests, applying a repertoire-size bias correction to TCR pairs. In a later analysis, false discovery rates were estimated by permuting HLA or CMV assignments 20 times. A later analysis grouped co-occurring TCRs with DBSCAN, adding TCRdist sequence similarity when clustering within HLA-allele-positive subsets. Repertoires with fewer than 30,000 or more than 120,000 public chains were left out of co-occurrence clustering, as were several repertoires with anomalous nucleotide sharing. TCRdb took over this immuneACCESS table, retaining in-frame rearrangements with V and J assigned. Such tables are incomplete; in checked studies, under half of the missing clones stem from an unresolved V gene, and the remainder is unexplained. For V, J and clone size, that table is used; D and trimming come from the DNA. For this sample the table gives around 140,000 clones, of which almost 85% were detected only once. Roughly 3.1% of the sample belongs to the ten largest clones.

The cohort comprised 666 healthy bone marrow donors. At the time of sampling, all cohort members were nominally healthy, though unrecorded immune exposures were likely present. The donor was CMV seropositive and was included in the group of some 290 seropositive cohort members. Every donor gave a peripheral blood sample, and the peripheral blood mononuclear cells from that sample were used for TCR beta sequencing. The Qiagen DNeasy Blood Extraction Kit was used to extract genomic DNA from the blood cell samples. For this clone: Its specific antigen is unknown. No much larger clone exists at a distance of one base, and base qualities are not known.

The germline V gene (reference sequence) specifies LNHDA as CDR1 and SQIVND as CDR2. The CDR3 runs 14 residues from the cysteine to the phenylalanine. The sequence is cut down to CDR3 DNA, 42 bases in frame from base 1. V is pared back by 7 bases and J by 3 bases, with 14 bases lying between the germline termini. This TCR was sampled from a man younger than 30 in good health and CMV-seropositive. The chain is assembled from TRBV19 and TRBJ2-3, with TRBD2 as a weak D call on 5 bases. The material sequenced was PBMCs. The CDR3 reads as follows: CASKVTEGTDTQYF. The bases read TGTGCCAGTAAAGTTACAGAGGGAACAGATACGCAGTATTTT.